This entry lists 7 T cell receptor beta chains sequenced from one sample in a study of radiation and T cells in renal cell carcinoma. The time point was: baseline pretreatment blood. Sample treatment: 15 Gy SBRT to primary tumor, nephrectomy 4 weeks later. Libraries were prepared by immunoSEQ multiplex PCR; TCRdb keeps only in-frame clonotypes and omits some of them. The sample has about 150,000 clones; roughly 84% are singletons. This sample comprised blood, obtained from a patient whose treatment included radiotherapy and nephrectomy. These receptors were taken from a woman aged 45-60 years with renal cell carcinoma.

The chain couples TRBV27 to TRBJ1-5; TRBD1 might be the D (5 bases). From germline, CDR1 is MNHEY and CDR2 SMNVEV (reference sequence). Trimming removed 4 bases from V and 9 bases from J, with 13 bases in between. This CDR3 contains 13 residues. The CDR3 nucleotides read TGTGCCAGCAGTTGGGGGATTGACTTGCCCCAGCATTTT. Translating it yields CASSWGIDLPQHF.

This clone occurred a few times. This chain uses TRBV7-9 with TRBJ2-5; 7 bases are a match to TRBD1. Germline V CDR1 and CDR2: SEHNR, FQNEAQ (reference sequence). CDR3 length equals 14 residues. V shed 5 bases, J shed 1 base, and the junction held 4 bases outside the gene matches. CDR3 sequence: CASSQGTVQETQYF. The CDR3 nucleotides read TGTGCCAGCAGCCAAGGGACAGTCCAAGAGACCCAGTACTTC.

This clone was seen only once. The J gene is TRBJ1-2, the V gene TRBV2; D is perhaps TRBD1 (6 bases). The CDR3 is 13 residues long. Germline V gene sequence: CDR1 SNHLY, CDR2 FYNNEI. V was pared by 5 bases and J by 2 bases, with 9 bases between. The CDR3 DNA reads TGTGCCAGCAGTTCCGGACAGAACTATGGCTACACCTTC. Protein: CASSSGQNYGYTF.

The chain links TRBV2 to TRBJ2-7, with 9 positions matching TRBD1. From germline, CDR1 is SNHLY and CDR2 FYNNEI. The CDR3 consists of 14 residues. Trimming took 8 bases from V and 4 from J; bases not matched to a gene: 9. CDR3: CASAPGTGRYEQYF. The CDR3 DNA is TGTGCCAGCGCCCCAGGGACAGGGAGGTACGAGCAGTACTTC. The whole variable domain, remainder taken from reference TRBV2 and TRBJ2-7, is EPEVTQTPSHQVTQMGQEVILRCVPISNHLYFYWYRQILGQKVEFLVSFYNNEISEKSEIFDDQFSVERPDGSNFTLKIRSTKLEDSAMYFCASAPGTGRYEQYFGPGTRLTVT.

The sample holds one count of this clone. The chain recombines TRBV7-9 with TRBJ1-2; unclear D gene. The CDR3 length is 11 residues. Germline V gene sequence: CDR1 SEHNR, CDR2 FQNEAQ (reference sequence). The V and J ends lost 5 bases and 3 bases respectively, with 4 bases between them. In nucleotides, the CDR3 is TGTGCCAGCAGCGGACACTATGGCTACACCTTC. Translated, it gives CASSGHYGYTF.

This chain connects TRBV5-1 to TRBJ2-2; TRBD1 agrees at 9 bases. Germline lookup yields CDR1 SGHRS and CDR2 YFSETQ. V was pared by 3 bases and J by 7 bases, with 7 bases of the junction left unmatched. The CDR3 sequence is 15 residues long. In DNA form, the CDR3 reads TGCGCCAGCAGCTCTGGGACAGGGTCTTTCGGGGAGCTGTTTTTT. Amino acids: CASSSGTGSFGELFF.

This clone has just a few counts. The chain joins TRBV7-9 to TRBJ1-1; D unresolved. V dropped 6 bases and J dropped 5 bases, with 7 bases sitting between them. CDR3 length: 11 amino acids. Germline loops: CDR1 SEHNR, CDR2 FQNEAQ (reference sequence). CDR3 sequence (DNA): TGTGCCAGCAGTGGCGGAACTGAAGCTTTCTTT. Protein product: CASSGGTEAFF.